The TCR beta chain under discussion was sequenced for a study of blood T cells in healthy people across ages. Study-level results: The study found more naive CD4+ cells and higher diversity in long-lived than aged donors. From one million sequenced T cells, diversity estimates were lower bounds.

Then a second PCR, running roughly 7 to 11 cycles, was carried out with a sample-barcoded 5' primer and a J-beta primer mix. The template-switch adaptor, which had 12 random nucleotides, put a tag on each cDNA molecule. MiXCR was run by TCRdb on the 5' RACE reads, yielding one entry per CDR3 protein. The sample shows approximately 730,000 distinct CDR3 sequences, roughly 53% of them seen only once. The authors extracted at least 6 micrograms of total RNA per sample. Germline V gene sequence: CDR1 DFQATT, CDR2 SNEGSKA (reference sequence). The CDR3 has 13 residues. V lost 6 bases, J lost 7 bases, and 9 bases stayed unmatched. This clonotype was counted between two and nine times. Its antigen is not known.

This chain uses TRBV20-1 with TRBJ1-1; 9 bases align to TRBD1. Sequencing was performed on blood. The sequence was obtained from a man older than 75 in good health. The CDR3 DNA reads TGCAGTGCGAAAGGACAGGGGCCCTTTGAAGCTTTCTTT. Translated, it gives CSAKGQGPFEAFF.